This TCR beta chain was identified during a study of vaccination and CD4 T cells after COVID-19. Study-wide background: Participants received two doses of either BNT162b2 or mRNA-1273 vaccine.

Oncomine TCR Beta short-read sequencing was applied to DNA from cultured CD4+ T cells. It was cultured CD4+ T cells from which genomic DNA was extracted. MiXCR, applied by TCRdb to the PCR reads, yields one record per CDR3 protein. The repertoire consists of about 20,000 distinct CDR3 sequences, with approximately 40% occurring once and the leading ten covering around 20%. A remark on this clonotype: Its target is unknown.

Points from the study as a whole: Spike mono-reactivity was evident in 304 of the 307 vaccine-specific clones derived from convalescent patients.

Described treatment: approximately nine-day PBMC culture with coronavirus spike peptide pools or control peptides (ViraFEST assay). The source is a human donor who received a COVID-19 vaccine. The sample was CD4+ T cells from blood, cultured in vitro, taken before SARS-CoV-2 vaccination.

The CDR3 DNA is TGTGCCAGCTCCCAGGACCTCAATTCACCCCTCCACTTT. This sequence encodes CASSQDLNSPLHF. The chain links TRBV18 to TRBJ1-6; D is uncertain. From germline, CDR1 is KGHSH and CDR2 LQKENI. V was pared by 6 bases and J by 7 bases, with 10 bases between. The CDR3 loop spans 13 amino acids. Complete variable domain (other parts from reference TRBV18 and TRBJ1-6): NAGVMQNPRHLVRRRGQEARLRCSPMKGHSHVYWYRQLPEEGLKFMVYLQKENIIDESGMPKERFSAEFPKEGPSILRIQQVVRGDSAAYFCASSQDLNSPLHFGNGTRLTVT.